The 7 T cell receptor beta chains below all came from one sample that was sequenced in a study of cytomegalovirus exposure and HLA in healthy donors. A multiplex PCR was run with 60 Vbeta primers and 13 Jbeta primers. TCRdb's table, derived via immunoSEQ multiplex PCR, lists solely in-frame clones and lacks some. The data show approximately 100,000 clones, approximately 70% seen once. Sequenced material: PBMCs. Source of these receptors: a woman aged 18-29 years in good health and CMV-seropositive.

The chain is built from TRBV19 and TRBJ2-5, with 8 nucleotides matching TRBD2. With V trimmed by 4 bases and J by 4 bases, 8 bases remained unmatched. The CDR3 is made up of 15 amino acids. Germline V CDR1 and CDR2: LNHDA, SQIVND (reference sequence). CDR3 in DNA: TGTGCCAGTAGTACGGGGGGGCAGGGAGGAGAGACCCAGTACTTC. It codes for CASSTGGQGGETQYF.

This clone was observed a handful of times. The chain is built from TRBV27 and TRBJ2-7; TRBD2 might be the D (6 bases). CDR1 MNHEY and CDR2 SMNVEV come from the germline V gene (reference sequence). V lost 8 bases and J 6 bases, leaving 23 bases between the germline ends. This CDR3 is 15 amino acids long. The CDR3 bases are TGTGCCAGCTGCGATACTGGCAGCGGGTCTGGCGAGCAGTACTTC. This sequence encodes CASCDTGSGSGEQYF.

This chain uses TRBV6-5 with TRBJ2-7, with TRBD2 matching 13 bases. CDR1 and CDR2 from the germline V gene are MNHEY and SVGAGI. The CDR3 is 14 amino acids. V was clipped by 6 bases and J by 6 bases; unmatched bases: 5. The CDR3: CASSPGTSGIEQYF. Written as DNA, the CDR3 is TGTGCCAGCAGCCCCGGGACTAGCGGGATCGAGCAGTACTTC.

This clone was seen a few times. The J gene is TRBJ2-7, the V gene TRBV11-2; D perhaps matches TRBD2 (7 bases). CDR3 length equals 15 residues. V lost 5 bases and J lost 7, with 21 bases in between. Germline V gene data show CDR1 as SGHAT and CDR2 as FQNNGV. This CDR3 reads CASSEAGALLGEQYF. Here the CDR3 DNA reads TGTGCCAGCAGCGAGGCGGGGGCCTTATTGGGTGAGCAGTACTTC. Full variable domain (rest looked up from reference TRBV11-2 and TRBJ2-7): EAGVAQSPRYKIIEKRQSVAFWCNPISGHATLYWYQQILGQGPKLLIQFQNNGVVDDSQLPKDRFSAERLKGVDSTLKIQPAKLEDSAVYLCASSEAGALLGEQYFGPGTRLTVT.

The chain employs TRBV19 and TRBJ2-1, with no clear D. The CDR3 totals 14 residues. V lost 9 bases and J 2 bases, leaving 14 bases between the germline ends. Germline lookup yields CDR1 LNHDA and CDR2 SQIVND (reference sequence). CDR3 coding DNA: TGTGCCAGCAAATGGGCAGTTGCCTACAATGAGCAGTTCTTC. It codes for CASKWAVAYNEQFF.

The V call is TRBV4-1, the J call TRBJ2-6, with D tentatively TRBD2 (5 bases). The CDR3 loop spans 19 amino acids. Germline V gene lookup returns CDR1 MGHRA and CDR2 YSYEKL. V shed 0 bases and J shed 0 bases, with 15 bases lying between them. CDR3 nucleotides: TGCGCCAGCAGCCAAGACGGAGGTTCCGTTTTCTCTGGGGCCAACGTCCTGACTTTC. It translates to CASSQDGGSVFSGANVLTF.

This clone was counted only a few times. This chain joins TRBV28 and TRBJ2-5, with TRBD1 matching over 7 bases. Germline CDR1 and CDR2: MDHEN and SYDVKM. This CDR3 comprises 10 residues. Losses at the gene ends were 11 bases for V and 5 bases for J; bases not matched to a gene: 2. The CDR3 nucleotides are TGTGCCGTCAGGGGGGAGACCCAGTACTTC. Translating gives CAVRGETQYF. Complete variable domain (other parts from reference TRBV28 and TRBJ2-5): DVKVTQSSRYLVKRTGEKVFLECVQDMDHENMFWYRQDPGLGLRLIYFSYDVKMKEKGDIPEGYSVSREKKERFSLILESASTNQTSMYLCAVRGETQYFGPGTRLLVL.